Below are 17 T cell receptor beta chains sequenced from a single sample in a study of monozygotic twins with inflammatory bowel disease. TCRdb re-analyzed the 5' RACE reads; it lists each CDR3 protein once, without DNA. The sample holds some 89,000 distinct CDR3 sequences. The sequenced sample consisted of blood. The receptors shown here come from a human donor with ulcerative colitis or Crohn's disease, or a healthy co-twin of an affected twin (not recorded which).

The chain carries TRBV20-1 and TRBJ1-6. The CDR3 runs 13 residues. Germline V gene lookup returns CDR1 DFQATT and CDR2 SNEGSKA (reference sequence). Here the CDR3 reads CSARSSYNSPLHF.

The CDR3 sequence: CASSPGGGQPQHF. The J gene is TRBJ1-5, the V gene TRBV5-4; TCRdb indicates TRBD1, and absent DNA this call remains unverified. This CDR3 contains 13 residues. Germline loops: CDR1 SGHNT, CDR2 YYREEE (reference sequence).

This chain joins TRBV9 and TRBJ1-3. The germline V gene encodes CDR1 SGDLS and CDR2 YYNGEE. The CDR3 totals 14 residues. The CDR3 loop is CASSLTASGTTIYF.

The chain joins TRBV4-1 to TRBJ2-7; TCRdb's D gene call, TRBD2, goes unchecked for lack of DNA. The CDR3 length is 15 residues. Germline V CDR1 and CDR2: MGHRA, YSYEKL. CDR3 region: CASSRTSGGFYEQYF.

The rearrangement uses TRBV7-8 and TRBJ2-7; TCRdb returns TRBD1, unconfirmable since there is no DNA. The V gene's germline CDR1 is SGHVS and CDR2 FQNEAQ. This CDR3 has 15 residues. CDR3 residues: CASSFRDRRGYEQYF. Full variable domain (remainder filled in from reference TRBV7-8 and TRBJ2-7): GAGVSQSPRYKVAKRGQDVALRCDPISGHVSLFWYQQALGQGPEFLTYFQNEAQLDKSGLPSDRFFAERPEGSVSTLKIQRTQQEDSAVYLCASSFRDRRGYEQYFGPGTRLTVT.

The CDR3 spells CASRFYGGEAFF. V usage is TRBV6-5 and J usage is TRBJ1-1; TCRdb designates TRBD1, a call that cannot be tested without DNA. The CDR3 runs to 12 residues. Looked up from germline, CDR1 is MNHEY and CDR2 is SVGAGI.

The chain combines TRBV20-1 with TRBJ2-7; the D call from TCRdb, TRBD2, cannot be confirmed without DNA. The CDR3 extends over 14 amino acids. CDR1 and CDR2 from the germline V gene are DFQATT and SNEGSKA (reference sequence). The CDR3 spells CSAAEAGRSDEQYF.

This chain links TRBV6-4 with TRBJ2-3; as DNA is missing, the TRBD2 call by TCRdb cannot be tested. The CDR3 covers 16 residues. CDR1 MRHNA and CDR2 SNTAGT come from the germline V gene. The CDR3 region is CASSDAAGGSTDTQYF.

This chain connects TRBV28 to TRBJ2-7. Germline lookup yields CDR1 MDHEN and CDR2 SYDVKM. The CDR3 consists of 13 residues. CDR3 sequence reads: CASSTPKPYEQYF.

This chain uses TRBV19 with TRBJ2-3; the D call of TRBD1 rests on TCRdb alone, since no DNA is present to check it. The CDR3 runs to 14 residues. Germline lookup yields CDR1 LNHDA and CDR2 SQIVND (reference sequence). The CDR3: CASSRGQNTDTQYF.

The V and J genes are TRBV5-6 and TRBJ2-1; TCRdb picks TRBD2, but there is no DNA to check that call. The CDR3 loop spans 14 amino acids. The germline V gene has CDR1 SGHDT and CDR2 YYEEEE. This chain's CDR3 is CASSFSGGAGEQFF.

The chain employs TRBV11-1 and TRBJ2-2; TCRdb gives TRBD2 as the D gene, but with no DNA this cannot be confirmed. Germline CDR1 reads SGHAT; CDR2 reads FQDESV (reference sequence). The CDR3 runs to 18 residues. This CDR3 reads CASSHGAGLPNNTGELFF.

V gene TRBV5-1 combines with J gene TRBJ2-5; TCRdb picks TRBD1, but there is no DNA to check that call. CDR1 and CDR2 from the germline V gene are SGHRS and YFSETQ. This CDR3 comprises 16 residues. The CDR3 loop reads CASSSGLMGTQETQYF. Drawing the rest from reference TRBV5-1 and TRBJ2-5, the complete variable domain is KAGVTQTPRYLIKTRGQQVTLSCSPISGHRSVSWYQQTPGQGLQFLFEYFSETQRNKGNFPGRFSGRQFSNSRSEMNVSTLELGDSALYLCASSSGLMGTQETQYFGPGTRLLVL.

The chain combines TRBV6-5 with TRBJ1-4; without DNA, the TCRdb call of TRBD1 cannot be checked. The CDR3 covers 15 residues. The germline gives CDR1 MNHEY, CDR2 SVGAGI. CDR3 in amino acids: CASSFLTGTNEKLFF.

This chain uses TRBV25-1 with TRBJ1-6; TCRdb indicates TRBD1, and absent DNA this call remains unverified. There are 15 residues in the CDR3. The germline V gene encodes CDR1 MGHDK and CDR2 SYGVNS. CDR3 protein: CASSESAGGNSPLHF.

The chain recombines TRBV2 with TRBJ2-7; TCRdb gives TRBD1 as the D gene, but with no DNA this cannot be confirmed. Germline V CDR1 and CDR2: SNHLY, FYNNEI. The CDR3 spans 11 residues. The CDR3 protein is CAGQGTYEQYF.

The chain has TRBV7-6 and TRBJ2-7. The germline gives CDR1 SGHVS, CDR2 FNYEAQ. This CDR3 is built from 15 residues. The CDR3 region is CASSYGRGSSYEQYF.